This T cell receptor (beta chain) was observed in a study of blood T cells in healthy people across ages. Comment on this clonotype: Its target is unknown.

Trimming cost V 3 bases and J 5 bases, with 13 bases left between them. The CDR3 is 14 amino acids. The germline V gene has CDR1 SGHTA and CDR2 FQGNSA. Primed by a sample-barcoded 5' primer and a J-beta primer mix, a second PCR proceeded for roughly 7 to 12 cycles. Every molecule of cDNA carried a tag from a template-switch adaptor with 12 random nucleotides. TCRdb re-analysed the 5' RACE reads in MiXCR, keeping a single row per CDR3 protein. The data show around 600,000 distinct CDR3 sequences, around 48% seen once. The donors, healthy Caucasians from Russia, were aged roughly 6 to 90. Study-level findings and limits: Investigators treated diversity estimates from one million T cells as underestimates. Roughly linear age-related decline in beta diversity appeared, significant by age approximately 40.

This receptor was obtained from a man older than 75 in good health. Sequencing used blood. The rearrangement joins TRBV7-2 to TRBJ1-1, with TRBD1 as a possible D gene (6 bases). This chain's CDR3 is CASSFSGARTEAFF. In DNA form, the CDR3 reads TGTGCCAGCAGCTTTTCAGGGGCGCGTACTGAAGCTTTCTTT.